The table lists the clone carrying this T cell receptor beta chain with a few counts. TCRdb reprocessed the RT-PCR reads with MiXCR, giving one entry per CDR3 protein. The data hold about 700,000 distinct CDR3 sequences, with 12% to 15% observed a single time. CDR1 is DFQATT, CDR2 SNEGSKA, per germline (reference sequence). CDR3 length: 13 residues. V was trimmed by 6 bases and J by 5 bases, leaving 17 bases between them. This TCR came from a female donor in good health, serving as a healthy control. The specimen was memory CD4+ T cells from blood. The genes are TRBV20-1 and TRBJ2-7, with D possibly TRBD2 on 6 matching bases. Here the CDR3 DNA reads TGCAGTGCAGCCCTCGGGAGTTCCCACGAGCAGTACTTC. Translating it yields CSAALGSSHEQYF.